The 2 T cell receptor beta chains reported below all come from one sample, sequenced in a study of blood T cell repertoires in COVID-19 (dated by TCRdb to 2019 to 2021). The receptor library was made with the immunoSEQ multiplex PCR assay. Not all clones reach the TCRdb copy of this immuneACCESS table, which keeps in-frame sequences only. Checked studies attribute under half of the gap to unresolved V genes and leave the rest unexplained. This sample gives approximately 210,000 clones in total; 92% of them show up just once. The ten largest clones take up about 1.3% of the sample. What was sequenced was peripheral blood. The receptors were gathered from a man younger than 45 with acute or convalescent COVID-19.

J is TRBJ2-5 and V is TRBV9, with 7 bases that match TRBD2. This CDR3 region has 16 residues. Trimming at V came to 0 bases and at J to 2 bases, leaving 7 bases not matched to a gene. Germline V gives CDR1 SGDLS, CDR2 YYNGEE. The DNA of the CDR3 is TGTGCCAGCAGCGTAGTAGGCGGGGGACTGCAAGAGACCCAGTACTTC. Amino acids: CASSVVGGGLQETQYF. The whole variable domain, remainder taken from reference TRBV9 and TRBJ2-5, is DSGVTQTPKHLITATGQRVTLRCSPRSGDLSVYWYQQSLDQGLQFLIQYYNGEERAKGNILERFSAQQFPDLHSELNLSSLELGDSALYFCASSVVGGGLQETQYFGPGTRLLVL.

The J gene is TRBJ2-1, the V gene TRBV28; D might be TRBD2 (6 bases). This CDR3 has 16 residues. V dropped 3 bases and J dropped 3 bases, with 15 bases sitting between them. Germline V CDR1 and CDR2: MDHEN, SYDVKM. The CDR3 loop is CASSFGTGTLYNEQFF. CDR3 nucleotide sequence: TGTGCCAGCAGTTTCGGAACCGGGACTCTCTACAATGAGCAGTTCTTC. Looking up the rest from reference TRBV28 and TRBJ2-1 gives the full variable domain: DVKVTQSSRYLVKRTGEKVFLECVQDMDHENMFWYRQDPGLGLRLIYFSYDVKMKEKGDIPEGYSVSREKKERFSLILESASTNQTSMYLCASSFGTGTLYNEQFFGPGTRLTVL.